This TCR beta chain was sequenced in a study of T cells in Graves' hyperthyroidism and ophthalmopathy. This CDR3 region has 13 residues. Germline CDR1 is SGHKS and CDR2 is YYEKEE (reference sequence). V lost 5 bases and J 3 bases, leaving 11 bases between the germline ends. Study-level findings and limits: Model-based prediction identified ophthalmopathy a median 6.5 months prior to its onset.

Patients affected by ophthalmopathy presented a Clinical Activity Score of at least 3, a NOSPECS grade of at least 4, and disease duration below 3 months. Uncontrolled infection, other autoimmune disease, pregnancy or lactation excluded patients. The sample holds one count of this clonotype. The antigen remains unidentified. A clone one base away is much larger, so this may be a read error. RNA transcripts served as the template for amplifying TCR beta CDR3 regions. With the HTBI primer set, the TCR CDR3 went through a first round of RT-PCR. TCRdb re-derived calls from the multiplex PCR reads in MiXCR, one entry per CDR3 protein. The profile shows more than 500,000 distinct CDR3 sequences, around 15% of them singletons.

The chain employs TRBV5-5 and TRBJ1-2, with D perhaps matching TRBD1 (5 bases). This clonotype was obtained from a woman aged 25 to 45 with Graves' ophthalmopathy. Sequencing was done on a sample of blood. CDR3 sequence: CASSSGLHYGYTF. As DNA, the CDR3 is TGTGCCAGCAGTTCGGGACTGCACTATGGCTACACCTTC.